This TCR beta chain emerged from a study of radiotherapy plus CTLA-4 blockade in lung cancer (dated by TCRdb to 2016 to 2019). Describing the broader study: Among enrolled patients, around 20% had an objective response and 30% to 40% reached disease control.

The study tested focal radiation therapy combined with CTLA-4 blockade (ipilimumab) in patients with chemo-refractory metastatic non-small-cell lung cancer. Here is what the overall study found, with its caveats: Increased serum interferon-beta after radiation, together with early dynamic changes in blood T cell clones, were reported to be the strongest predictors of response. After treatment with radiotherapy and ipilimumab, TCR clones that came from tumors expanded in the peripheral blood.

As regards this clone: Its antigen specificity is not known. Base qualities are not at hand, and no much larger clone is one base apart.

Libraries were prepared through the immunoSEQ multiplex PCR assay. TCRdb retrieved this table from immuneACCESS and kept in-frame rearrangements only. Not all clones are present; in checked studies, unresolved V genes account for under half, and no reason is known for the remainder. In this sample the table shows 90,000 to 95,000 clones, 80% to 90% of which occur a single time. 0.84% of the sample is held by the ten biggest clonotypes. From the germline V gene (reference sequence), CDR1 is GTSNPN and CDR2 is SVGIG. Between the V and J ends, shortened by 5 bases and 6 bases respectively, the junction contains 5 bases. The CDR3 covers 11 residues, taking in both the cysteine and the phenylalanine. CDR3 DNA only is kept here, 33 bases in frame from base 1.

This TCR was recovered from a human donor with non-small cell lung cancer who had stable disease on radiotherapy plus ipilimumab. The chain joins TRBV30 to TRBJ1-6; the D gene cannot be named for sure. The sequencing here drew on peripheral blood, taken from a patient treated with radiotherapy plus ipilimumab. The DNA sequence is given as TGTGCCTGGCGAGGTAATTCACCCCTCCACTTT. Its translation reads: CAWRGNSPLHF.